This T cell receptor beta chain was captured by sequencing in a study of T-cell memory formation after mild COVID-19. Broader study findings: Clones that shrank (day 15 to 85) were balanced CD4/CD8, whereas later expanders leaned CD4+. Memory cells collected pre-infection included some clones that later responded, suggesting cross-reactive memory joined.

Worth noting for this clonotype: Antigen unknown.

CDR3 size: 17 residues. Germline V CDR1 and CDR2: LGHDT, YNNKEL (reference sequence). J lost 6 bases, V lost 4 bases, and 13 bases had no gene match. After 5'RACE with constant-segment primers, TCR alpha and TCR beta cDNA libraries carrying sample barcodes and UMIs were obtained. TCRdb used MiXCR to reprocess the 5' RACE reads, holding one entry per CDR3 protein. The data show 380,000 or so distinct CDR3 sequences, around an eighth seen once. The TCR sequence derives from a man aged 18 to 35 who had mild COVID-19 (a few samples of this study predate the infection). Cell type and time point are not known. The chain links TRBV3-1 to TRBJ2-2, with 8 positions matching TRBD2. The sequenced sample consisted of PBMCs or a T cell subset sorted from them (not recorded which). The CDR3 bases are TGTGCCAGCAGCCTCGCGAACCGGGGGGGCTCCTCCGGGGAGCTGTTTTTT. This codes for CASSLANRGGSSGELFF. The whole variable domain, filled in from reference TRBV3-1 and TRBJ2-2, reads DTAVSQTPKYLVTQMGNDKSIKCEQNLGHDTMYWYKQDSKKFLKIMFSYNNKELIINETVPNRFSPKSPDKAHLNLHINSLELGDSAVYFCASSLANRGGSSGELFFGEGSRLTVL.